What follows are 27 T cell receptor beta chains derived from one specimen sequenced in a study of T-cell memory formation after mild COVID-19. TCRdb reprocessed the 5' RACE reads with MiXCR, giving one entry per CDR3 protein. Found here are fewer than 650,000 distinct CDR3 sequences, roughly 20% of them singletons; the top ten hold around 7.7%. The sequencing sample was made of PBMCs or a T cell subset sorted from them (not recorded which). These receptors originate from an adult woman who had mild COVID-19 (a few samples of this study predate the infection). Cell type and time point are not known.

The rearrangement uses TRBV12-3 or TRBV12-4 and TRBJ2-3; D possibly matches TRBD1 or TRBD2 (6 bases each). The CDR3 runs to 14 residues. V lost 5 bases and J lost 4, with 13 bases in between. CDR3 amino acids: CASSPPGGPDTQYF. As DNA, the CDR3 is TGTGCCAGCAGTCCCCCCGGGGGCCCAGATACGCAGTATTTT.

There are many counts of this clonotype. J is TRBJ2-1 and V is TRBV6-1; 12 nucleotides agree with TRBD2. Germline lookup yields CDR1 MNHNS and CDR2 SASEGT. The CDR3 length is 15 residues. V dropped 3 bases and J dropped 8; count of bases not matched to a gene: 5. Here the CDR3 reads CASSETSGSSDEQFF. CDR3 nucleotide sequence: TGTGCCAGCAGTGAGACTAGCGGGAGCTCCGATGAGCAGTTCTTC.

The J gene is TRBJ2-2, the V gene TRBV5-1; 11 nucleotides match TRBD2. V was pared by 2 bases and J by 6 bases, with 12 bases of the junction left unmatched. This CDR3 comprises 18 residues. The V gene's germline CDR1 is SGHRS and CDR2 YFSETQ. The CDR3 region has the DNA TGCGCCAGCAGCTTCGAGACTAGCGGGGCCCGAGGGGCCGGGGAGCTGTTTTTT. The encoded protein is CASSFETSGARGAGELFF.

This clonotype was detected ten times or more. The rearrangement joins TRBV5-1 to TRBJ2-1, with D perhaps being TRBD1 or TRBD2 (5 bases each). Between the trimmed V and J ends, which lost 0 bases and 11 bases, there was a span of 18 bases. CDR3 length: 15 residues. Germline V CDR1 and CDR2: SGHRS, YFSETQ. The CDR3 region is CASSLGVGRDPKQFF. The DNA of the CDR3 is TGCGCCAGCAGCTTGGGGGTGGGACGGGACCCCAAGCAGTTCTTC.

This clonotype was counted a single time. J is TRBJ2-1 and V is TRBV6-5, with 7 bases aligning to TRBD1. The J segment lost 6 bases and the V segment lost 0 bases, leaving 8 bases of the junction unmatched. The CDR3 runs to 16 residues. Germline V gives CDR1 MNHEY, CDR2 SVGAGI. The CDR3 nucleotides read TGTGCCAGCAGTTACTCGAGGGGGCAGCGGATCAATGAGCAGTTCTTC. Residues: CASSYSRGQRINEQFF.

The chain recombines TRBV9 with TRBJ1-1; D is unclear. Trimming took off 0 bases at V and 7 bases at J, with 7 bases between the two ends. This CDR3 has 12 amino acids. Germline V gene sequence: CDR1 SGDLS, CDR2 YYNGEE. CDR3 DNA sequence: TGTGCCAGCAGCGTAGAATCGGGTGAAGCTTTCTTT. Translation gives CASSVESGEAFF.

CDR3 DNA sequence: TGTGCCAGTAGTCCGCGTAGGGGAGAGTCTGAAGCTTTCTTT. Translation: CASSPRRGESEAFF. The V gene is TRBV19, the J gene TRBJ1-1; D might be TRBD1 (5 bases). V was trimmed by 5 bases and J by 6 bases, leaving 16 bases between them. The CDR3 is made up of 14 amino acids. The germline CDR1 and CDR2 sequences are LNHDA and SQIVND (reference sequence).

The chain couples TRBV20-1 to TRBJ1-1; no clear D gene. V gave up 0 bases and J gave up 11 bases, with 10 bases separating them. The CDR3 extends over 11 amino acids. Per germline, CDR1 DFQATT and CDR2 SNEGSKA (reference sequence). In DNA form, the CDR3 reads TGCAGTGCTAGAGACTTGGTTGGGGCTTTCTTT. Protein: CSARDLVGAFF.

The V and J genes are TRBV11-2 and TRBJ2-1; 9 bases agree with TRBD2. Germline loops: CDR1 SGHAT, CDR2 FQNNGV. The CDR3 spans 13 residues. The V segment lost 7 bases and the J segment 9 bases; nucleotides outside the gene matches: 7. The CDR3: CASTPISGGEQFF. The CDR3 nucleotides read TGTGCCAGCACCCCAATTAGCGGGGGTGAGCAGTTCTTC.

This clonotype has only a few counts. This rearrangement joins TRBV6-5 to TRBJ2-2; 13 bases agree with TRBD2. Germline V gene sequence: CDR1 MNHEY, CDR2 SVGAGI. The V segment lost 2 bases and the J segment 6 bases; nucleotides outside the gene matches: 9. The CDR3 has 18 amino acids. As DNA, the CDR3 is TGTGCCAGCAGTTACCGGATCCCGGGACTAGCGGGACCCGGGGAGCTGTTTTTT. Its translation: CASSYRIPGLAGPGELFF.

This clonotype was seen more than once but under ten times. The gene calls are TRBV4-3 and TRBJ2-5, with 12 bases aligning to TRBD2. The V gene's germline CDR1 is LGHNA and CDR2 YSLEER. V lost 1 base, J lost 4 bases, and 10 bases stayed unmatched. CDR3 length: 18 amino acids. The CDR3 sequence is CASSQGAQTSGSGETQYF. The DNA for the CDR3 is TGCGCCAGCAGCCAAGGCGCCCAGACTAGCGGGAGTGGAGAGACCCAGTACTTC.

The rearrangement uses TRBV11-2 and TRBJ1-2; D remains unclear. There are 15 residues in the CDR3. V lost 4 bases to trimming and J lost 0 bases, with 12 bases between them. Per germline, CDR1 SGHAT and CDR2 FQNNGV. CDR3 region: CASSSLRRSNYGYTF. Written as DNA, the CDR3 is TGTGCCAGCAGCTCCCTCCGACGTTCTAACTATGGCTACACCTTC.

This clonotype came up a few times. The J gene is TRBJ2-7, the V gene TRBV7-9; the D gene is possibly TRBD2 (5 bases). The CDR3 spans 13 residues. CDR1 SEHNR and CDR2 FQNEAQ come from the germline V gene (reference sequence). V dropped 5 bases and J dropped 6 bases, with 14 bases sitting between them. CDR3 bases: TGTGCCAGCAGCCACCTGGCGGCGGGCGAGCAGTACTTC. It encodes CASSHLAAGEQYF.

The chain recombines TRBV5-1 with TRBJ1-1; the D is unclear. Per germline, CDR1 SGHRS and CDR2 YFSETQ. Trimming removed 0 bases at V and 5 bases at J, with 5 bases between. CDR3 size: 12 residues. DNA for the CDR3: TGCGCCAGCAGCTTGGACCCGACTGAAGCTTTCTTT. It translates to CASSLDPTEAFF. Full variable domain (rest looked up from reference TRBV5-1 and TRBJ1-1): KAGVTQTPRYLIKTRGQQVTLSCSPISGHRSVSWYQQTPGQGLQFLFEYFSETQRNKGNFPGRFSGRQFSNSRSEMNVSTLELGDSALYLCASSLDPTEAFFGQGTRLTVV.

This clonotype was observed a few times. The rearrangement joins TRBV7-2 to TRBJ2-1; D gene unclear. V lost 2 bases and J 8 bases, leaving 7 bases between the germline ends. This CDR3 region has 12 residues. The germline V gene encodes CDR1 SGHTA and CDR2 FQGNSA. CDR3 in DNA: TGTGCCAGCAGCTTATTTGGGGATGAGCAGTTCTTC. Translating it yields CASSLFGDEQFF.

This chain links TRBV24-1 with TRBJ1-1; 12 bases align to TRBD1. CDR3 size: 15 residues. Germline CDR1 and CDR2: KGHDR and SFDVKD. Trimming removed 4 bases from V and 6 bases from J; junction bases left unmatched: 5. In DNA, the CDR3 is TGTGCCACCAGTGACCCGGGACAGGGGGCAGCTGAAGCTTTCTTT. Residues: CATSDPGQGAAEAFF.

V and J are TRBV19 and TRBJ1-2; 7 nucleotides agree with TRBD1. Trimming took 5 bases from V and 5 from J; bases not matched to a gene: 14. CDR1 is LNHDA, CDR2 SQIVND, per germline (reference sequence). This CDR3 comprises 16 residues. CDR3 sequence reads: CASSPRGTVSAYGYTF. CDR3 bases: TGTGCCAGTAGTCCCCGGGGGACAGTATCCGCGTATGGCTACACCTTC. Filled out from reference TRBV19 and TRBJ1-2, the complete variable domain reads DGGITQSPKYLFRKEGQNVTLSCEQNLNHDAMYWYRQDPGQGLRLIYYSQIVNDFQKGDIAEGYSVSREKKESFPLTVTSAQKNPTAFYLCASSPRGTVSAYGYTFGSGTRLTVV.

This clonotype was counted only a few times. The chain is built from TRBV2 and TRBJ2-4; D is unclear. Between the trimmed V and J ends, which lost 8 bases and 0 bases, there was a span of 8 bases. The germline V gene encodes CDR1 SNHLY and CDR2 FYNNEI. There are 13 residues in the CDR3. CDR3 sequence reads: CASWTLAKNIQYF. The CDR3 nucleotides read TGTGCCAGCTGGACCCTAGCCAAAAACATTCAGTACTTC.

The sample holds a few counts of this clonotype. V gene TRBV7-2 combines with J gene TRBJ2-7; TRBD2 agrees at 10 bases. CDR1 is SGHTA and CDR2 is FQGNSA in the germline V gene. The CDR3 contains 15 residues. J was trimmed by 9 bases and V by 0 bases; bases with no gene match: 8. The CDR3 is CASSLADLAGVAQYF. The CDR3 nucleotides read TGTGCCAGCAGCTTAGCCGACCTAGCGGGAGTCGCGCAGTACTTC.

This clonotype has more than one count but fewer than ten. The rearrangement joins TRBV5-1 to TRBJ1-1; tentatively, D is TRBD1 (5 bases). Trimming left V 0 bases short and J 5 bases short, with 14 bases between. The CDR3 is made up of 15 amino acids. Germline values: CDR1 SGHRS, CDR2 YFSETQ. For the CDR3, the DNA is TGCGCCAGCAGCTTGGTTCGGGGGAGGAGGACTGAAGCTTTCTTT. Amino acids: CASSLVRGRRTEAFF. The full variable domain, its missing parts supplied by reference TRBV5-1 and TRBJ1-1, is KAGVTQTPRYLIKTRGQQVTLSCSPISGHRSVSWYQQTPGQGLQFLFEYFSETQRNKGNFPGRFSGRQFSNSRSEMNVSTLELGDSALYLCASSLVRGRRTEAFFGQGTRLTVV.

CDR3 loop: CASSPDRVGDTQYF. CDR3 nucleotide sequence: TGTGCCAGCAGCCCGGACAGAGTGGGAGATACGCAGTATTTT. The chain carries TRBV5-4 and TRBJ2-3; D might be TRBD1 (6 bases). Germline V CDR1 and CDR2: SGHNT, YYREEE (reference sequence). The CDR3 totals 14 residues. V was trimmed by 4 bases and J by 5 bases, leaving 14 bases between them.

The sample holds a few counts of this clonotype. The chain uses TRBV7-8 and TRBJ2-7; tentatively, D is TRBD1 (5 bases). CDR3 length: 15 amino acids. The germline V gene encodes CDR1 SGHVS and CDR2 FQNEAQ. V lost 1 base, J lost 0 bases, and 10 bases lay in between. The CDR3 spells CASSLVGHRSYEQYF. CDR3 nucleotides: TGTGCCAGCAGCTTAGTGGGGCACCGCTCCTACGAGCAGTACTTC.

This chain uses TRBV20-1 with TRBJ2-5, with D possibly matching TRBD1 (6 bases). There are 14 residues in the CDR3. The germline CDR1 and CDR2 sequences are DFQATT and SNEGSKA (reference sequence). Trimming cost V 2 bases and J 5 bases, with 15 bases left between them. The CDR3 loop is CSARPPWTAETQYF. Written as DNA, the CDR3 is TGCAGTGCTAGACCCCCATGGACAGCGGAGACCCAGTACTTC.

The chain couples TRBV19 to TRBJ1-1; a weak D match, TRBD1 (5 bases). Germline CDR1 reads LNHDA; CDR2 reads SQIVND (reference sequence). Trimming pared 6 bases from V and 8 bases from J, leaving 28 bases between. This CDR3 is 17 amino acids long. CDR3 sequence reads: CASSPSFRGGIGAEAFF. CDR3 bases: TGTGCCAGTAGCCCATCCTTCCGTGGAGGCATCGGGGCGGAAGCTTTCTTT.

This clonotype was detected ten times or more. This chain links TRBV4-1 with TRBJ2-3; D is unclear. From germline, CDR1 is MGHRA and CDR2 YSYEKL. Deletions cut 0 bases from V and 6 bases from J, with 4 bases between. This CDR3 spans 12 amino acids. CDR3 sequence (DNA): TGCGCCAGCAGCCAAGAAGGGGATACGCAGTATTTT. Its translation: CASSQEGDTQYF.

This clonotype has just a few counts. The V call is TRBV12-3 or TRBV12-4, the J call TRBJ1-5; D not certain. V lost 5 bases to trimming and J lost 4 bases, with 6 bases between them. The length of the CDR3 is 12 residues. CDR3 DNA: TGTGCCAGCAGTCCACAAAATCAGCCCCAGCATTTT. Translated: CASSPQNQPQHF.

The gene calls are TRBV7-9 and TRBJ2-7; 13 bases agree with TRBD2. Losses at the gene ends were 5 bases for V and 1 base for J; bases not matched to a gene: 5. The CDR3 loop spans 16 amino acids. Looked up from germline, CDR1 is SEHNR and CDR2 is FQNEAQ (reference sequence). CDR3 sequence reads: CASSGTSGKGSYEQYF. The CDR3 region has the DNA TGTGCCAGCAGCGGGACTAGCGGGAAGGGATCCTACGAGCAGTACTTC.